The 24 T cell receptor beta chains below come from one sample, sequenced in a study of post-analysis software for immune sequencing data. Broader study findings: TRBV5-6, TRBV5-1 and TRBV20-1 were among four or five TRBV segments more frequent in patients than controls.

TCR beta cDNA libraries included unique molecular identifiers. TCRdb used MiXCR to reprocess the PCR reads, holding one entry per CDR3 protein. The data contain 450,000 to 700,000 distinct CDR3 sequences, roughly 40% of them singletons. Their antigen targets remain unknown. The sequencing sample was made of blood. Receptors originate from a girl between 5 and 17 years old with multiple sclerosis.

This clonotype came up a few times. This sequence joins TRBV5-6 and TRBJ1-4, with TRBD1 matching over 7 bases. Looked up from germline, CDR1 is SGHDT and CDR2 is YYEEEE. The CDR3 runs 14 residues. The junction had 4 bases not matched to a gene; V was cut back by 3 bases and J by 5 bases. CDR3 nucleotide sequence: TGTGCCAGCAGCTGGGGGGACAGAAATGAAAAACTGTTTTTT. The encoded protein is CASSWGDRNEKLFF.

J is TRBJ2-7 and V is TRBV12-3 or TRBV12-4; 9 bases match TRBD2. This CDR3 has 15 amino acids. V shed 2 bases and J 2 bases; nucleotides not matched to a gene: 4. DNA of the CDR3: TGTGCCAGCAGTTTAAGCGGGGGGCCCGCCTACGAGCAGTACTTC. Protein sequence: CASSLSGGPAYEQYF.

This clonotype was seen only a few times. The V call is TRBV5-6, the J call TRBJ2-7; possibly TRBD2 for D (6 bases). The J call could be wrong; TRBJ2-5 is a better fit for the DNA end. Germline values: CDR1 SGHDT, CDR2 YYEEEE. This CDR3 contains 15 residues. CDR3 residues: CASSFRTLGGETQYF. Written as DNA, the CDR3 is TGTGCCAGCAGCTTCCGGACTCTTGGGGGGGAGACCCAGTACTTC.

The chain has TRBV12-3 or TRBV12-4 and TRBJ2-5; D may be TRBD1 or TRBD2 (5 bases each). The CDR3 sequence is 15 residues long. Trimming pared 2 bases from V and 1 base from J, leaving 11 bases between. The CDR3, as DNA: TGTGCCAGCAGTTTATGGACCGGGACCCAAGAGACCCAGTACTTC. It translates to CASSLWTGTQETQYF.

About this clonotype: Here the CDR3 omits its conserved ending phenylalanine or tryptophan, so a read error is the likely source. The CDR3 sequence: CASSDGTSGRHEQFV. The CDR3 DNA sequence: TGTGCCAGCAGCGATGGGACTAGCGGGAGGCATGAGCAGTTCGTC. V usage is TRBV7-9 and J usage is TRBJ2-1; 15 bases map to TRBD2. The germline V gene has CDR1 SEHNR and CDR2 FQNEAQ (reference sequence). Losses at the gene ends were 5 bases for V and 8 bases for J; bases not matched to a gene: 4. The CDR3 runs 15 residues.

This clonotype was found once. V gene TRBV7-2 combines with J gene TRBJ1-4; 10 bases are shared with TRBD1. The CDR3 runs to 15 residues. V gave up 4 bases and J gave up 5 bases; unmatched junction bases: 4. CDR1 and CDR2 (germline): SGHTA, FQGNSA. This CDR3 reads CASSSPGQGNEKLFF. DNA for the CDR3: TGTGCCAGCAGCTCGCCGGGACAGGGGAATGAAAAACTGTTTTTT. Variable domain in full (rest from reference TRBV7-2 and TRBJ1-4): GAGVSQSPSNKVTEKGKDVELRCDPISGHTALYWYRQSLGQGLEFLIYFQGNSAPDKSGLPSDRFSAERTGGSVSTLTIQRTQQEDSAVYLCASSSPGQGNEKLFFGSGTQLSVL.

The rearrangement joins TRBV7-2 to TRBJ1-1; 8 bases match TRBD1. J lost 4 bases, V lost 5 bases, and 6 bases had no gene match. The CDR3 is 14 residues long. CDR1 is SGHTA and CDR2 is FQGNSA in the germline V gene. In DNA, the CDR3 is TGTGCCAGCAGCCCAGACAGGGGATTCACTGAAGCTTTCTTT. Translating it yields CASSPDRGFTEAFF.

The V and J genes are TRBV10-3 and TRBJ2-3; a weak D match, TRBD2 (6 bases). Germline V gene sequence: CDR1 ENHRY, CDR2 SYGVKD. V lost 3 bases and J lost 0, with 10 bases in between. This CDR3 region has 15 residues. CDR3 DNA sequence: TGTGCCATCAGTGACATAGCGGCCAGCACAGATACGCAGTATTTT. Its translation: CAISDIAASTDTQYF.

The V call is TRBV6-5, the J call TRBJ1-4; D unresolved. CDR1 and CDR2 (germline): MNHEY, SVGAGI. The length of the CDR3 is 14 residues. Trimming shortened V by 0 bases and J by 7 bases, and 9 bases separated the two germline ends. The chain's CDR3 is CASSYSGIAEKLFF. In DNA, the CDR3 is TGTGCCAGCAGTTACTCGGGGATAGCTGAAAAACTGTTTTTT.

The table lists this clonotype with a few counts. The genes are TRBV5-5 and TRBJ1-6, with D hard to call. The CDR3 runs to 14 residues. Trimming pared 3 bases from V and 7 bases from J, leaving 11 bases between. The germline V gene has CDR1 SGHKS and CDR2 YYEKEE (reference sequence). The CDR3 DNA follows: TGTGCCAGCAGCTCCGGCTCCCCGAATTCACCCCTCCACTTT. Its protein product is CASSSGSPNSPLHF. Full variable domain (remainder filled in from reference TRBV5-5 and TRBJ1-6): DAGVTQSPTHLIKTRGQQVTLRCSPISGHKSVSWYQQVLGQGPQFIFQYYEKEERGRGNFPDRFSARQFPNYSSELNVNALLLGDSALYLCASSSGSPNSPLHFGNGTRLTVT.

The genes are TRBV12-3 or TRBV12-4 and TRBJ1-1; D not resolved. The CDR3 has 13 residues. Trimming left V 2 bases short and J 4 bases short, with 8 bases between. The CDR3 DNA follows: TGTGCCAGCAGTTTACGCAGAGGCACTGAAGCTTTCTTT. Its translation is CASSLRRGTEAFF.

The rearrangement links TRBV27 to TRBJ2-1; TRBD2 agrees at 9 bases. Germline assignment: CDR1 MNHEY and CDR2 SMNVEV (reference sequence). The CDR3 consists of 15 residues. V was pared by 6 bases and J by 0 bases, with 3 bases of the junction left unmatched. Here the CDR3 DNA reads TGTGCCAGCAGACGTAGCGGGAGCTCCTACAATGAGCAGTTCTTC. Its protein product is CASRRSGSSYNEQFF.

This clonotype was recorded only once. The gene calls are TRBV7-8 and TRBJ2-1; the match to TRBD2 covers 7 bases. This CDR3 comprises 15 residues. The V and J ends lost 1 base and 8 bases, in that order; junction bases with no gene match: 8. Germline CDR1 is SGHVS and CDR2 is FQNEAQ. CDR3 nucleotides: TGTGCCAGCAGCTTAGAGGGGACGGGGGGTGATGAGCAGTTCTTC. Translating gives CASSLEGTGGDEQFF.

This clonotype was counted between two and nine times. The V gene is TRBV6-5, the J gene TRBJ2-2; tentatively, D is TRBD2 (6 bases). Trimming cost V 4 bases and J 0 bases, with 9 bases left between them. The CDR3 has 15 residues. Germline lookup yields CDR1 MNHEY and CDR2 SVGAGI. The CDR3 spells CASSSGEPNTGELFF. The DNA for the CDR3 is TGTGCCAGCAGTTCGGGGGAACCGAACACCGGGGAGCTGTTTTTT.

This clonotype came up a few times. The V and J genes are TRBV7-6 and TRBJ2-3; 16 positions agree with TRBD2. This CDR3 contains 16 residues. Germline V gene lookup returns CDR1 SGHVS and CDR2 FNYEAQ. V lost 5 bases to trimming and J lost 5 bases; unmatched junction nucleotides: 4. The CDR3 DNA reads TGTGCCAGCAGCCCCGGGACTAGCGGGGGGGTAGATACGCAGTATTTT. Its translation: CASSPGTSGGVDTQYF.

This clonotype was seen a single time. The chain combines TRBV4-2 with TRBJ2-5; the match to TRBD1 covers 7 bases. The CDR3 covers 16 residues. The germline CDR1 and CDR2 sequences are LGHNA and YNFKEQ. The junction had 8 bases not matched to a gene; V was cut back by 0 bases and J by 4 bases. CDR3 sequence reads: CASSQDRKGAGETQYF. The DNA of the CDR3 is TGTGCCAGCAGCCAAGATCGGAAGGGGGCAGGAGAGACCCAGTACTTC.

CDR3 amino acids: CSAPQKLNSYNEQFF. The CDR3, as DNA: TGCAGTGCTCCTCAGAAGCTCAACTCCTACAATGAGCAGTTCTTC. The V and J genes are TRBV20-1 and TRBJ2-1; no clear D. This CDR3 is 15 amino acids long. Trimming stripped 5 bases from V and 0 bases from J, with 14 bases between. CDR1 is DFQATT, CDR2 SNEGSKA, per germline (reference sequence).

The V call is TRBV6-2 or TRBV6-3, the J call TRBJ2-1; the D gene is possibly TRBD2 (6 bases). The CDR3 spans 16 residues. The germline V gene has CDR1 MNHEY and CDR2 SVGEGT. The V gene lost 5 bases and the J gene lost 3 bases, with 17 bases spanning the gap. DNA for the CDR3: TGTGCCAGCAGTCCACCTCGACTAGTGGACTACAATGAGCAGTTCTTC. Its protein product is CASSPPRLVDYNEQFF.

This sequence joins TRBV18 and TRBJ1-4; the match to TRBD1 covers 7 bases. The CDR3 is 14 amino acids. Looked up from germline, CDR1 is KGHSH and CDR2 is LQKENI. V lost 6 bases to trimming and J lost 8 bases; unmatched junction nucleotides: 9. CDR3 sequence: CASSATGKEEKLFF. As DNA, the CDR3 is TGTGCCAGCTCCGCGACAGGGAAGGAGGAAAAACTGTTTTTT.

This chain connects TRBV20-1 to TRBJ2-1; 14 bases align to TRBD2. Germline assignment: CDR1 DFQATT and CDR2 SNEGSKA (reference sequence). The ends lost 4 bases at V and 10 bases at J; junction bases unmatched: 12. The CDR3 loop spans 16 amino acids. CDR3 sequence: CSAKPAGLAGEGEQFF. DNA for the CDR3: TGCAGTGCTAAACCCGCGGGACTAGCGGGAGAGGGAGAGCAGTTCTTC.

This clonotype was found once. The chain employs TRBV3-1 and TRBJ2-6; D is perhaps TRBD1 (6 bases). Germline CDR1 and CDR2: LGHDT and YNNKEL (reference sequence). Deletions cut 3 bases from V and 0 bases from J, with 12 bases between. This CDR3 has 17 amino acids. The CDR3 loop is CASSHLQGRSGANVLTF. CDR3 DNA sequence: TGTGCCAGCAGCCACCTACAGGGCCGCTCTGGGGCCAACGTCCTGACTTTC.

This clonotype was found a few times. As DNA, the CDR3 is TGTGCCAGCAGTTTCGCTGGCAGGGTGTACGAGCAGTACTTC. Residues: CASSFAGRVYEQYF. The chain recombines TRBV27 with TRBJ2-7; D is possibly TRBD1 (5 bases). CDR1 is MNHEY and CDR2 is SMNVEV in the germline V gene (reference sequence). Trimming took off 3 bases at V and 4 bases at J, with 13 bases between the two ends. The CDR3 is 14 amino acids.

This clonotype was picked up a small number of times. V is TRBV12-3 or TRBV12-4 and J is TRBJ2-5, with 9 bases that match TRBD2. This CDR3 is built from 16 residues. V lost 7 bases, J lost 11 bases, and 20 bases stayed unmatched. CDR3 bases: TGTGCCAGCACCCCTCCCCGAGGGACTAGCATCAATGAGCAGTACTTC. The encoded protein is CASTPPRGTSINEQYF.

The gene calls are TRBV12-3 or TRBV12-4 and TRBJ1-2, with 8 bases identical to TRBD1. The CDR3 length is 13 residues. With 6 bases clipped from V and 6 bases from J, the junction kept 6 bases outside the gene matches. The CDR3 here is CASRLTGEDGYTF. DNA for the CDR3: TGTGCCAGCAGATTGACAGGGGAAGATGGCTACACCTTC.